The clone carrying this T cell receptor (beta chain) was picked up a small number of times. Its antigen remains unidentified. This specimen belongs to a study of T cell responses to AZD1222 COVID-19 vaccine. Overall study findings and caveats: Only a handful of AZD1222 recipients, several in all, had baseline seropositivity.

Sequencing was performed with immunoSEQ multiplex PCR; in TCRdb, only in-frame clones are kept and a portion is missing. The sample has 150,000 or so clones; around four fifths are singletons. The length of the CDR3 is 15 residues. CDR1 LNHDA and CDR2 SQIVND come from the germline V gene (reference sequence). Trimming left V 1 base short and J 6 bases short, with 13 bases between. Sample: peripheral blood, taken on day 0 of MenACWY control vaccination. This receptor was taken from an adult in good health. The gene calls are TRBV19 and TRBJ1-5; unclear D gene. As DNA, the CDR3 is TGTGCCAGTAGTATAGGTCAGACTAAGGGTCAGCCCCAGCATTTT. Translated, it gives CASSIGQTKGQPQHF.